This T cell receptor beta chain derives from a study of neoadjuvant nivolumab and ipilimumab in lung cancer. The germline V gene encodes CDR1 LNHDA and CDR2 SQIVND (reference sequence). The junction had 5 bases not matched to a gene; V was cut back by 3 bases and J by 3 bases. The CDR3 contains 15 residues. The table lists this clone with a few counts. Profiled with immunoSEQ multiplex PCR; TCRdb holds only in-frame clones, not every one. Here the sample spans 28,000 or so clones, 65% to 85% being singletons. The chain has TRBV19 and TRBJ2-1; 7 positions agree with TRBD1. Source: tumor tissue, taken after neoadjuvant nivolumab, alone or with ipilimumab, at or shortly before surgery. This receptor was identified in an adult with non-small cell lung cancer. CDR3 sequence: CASSIDRAYYNEQFF. The CDR3 coding sequence is TGTGCCAGTAGTATTGACAGGGCCTACTACAATGAGCAGTTCTTC.